The present T cell receptor (beta chain) was sequenced within a study of CD8 T cells in ankylosing spondylitis. TCRdb re-derived calls from the 5' RACE reads in MiXCR, one entry per CDR3 protein. The repertoire consists of about 140,000 distinct CDR3 sequences, with about 8% occurring once and the leading ten covering approximately 7%. There are 12 residues in the CDR3. Trimming pared 4 bases from V and 8 bases from J, leaving 9 bases between. This clonotype has a count of ten or more. The sample comprised synovial fluid, either unsorted or a sorted T cell fraction (not recorded which). The chain is built from TRBV12-3 or TRBV12-4 and TRBJ2-4, with D possibly being TRBD1 (5 bases). The TCR originated in a male donor with ankylosing spondylitis. The CDR3 sequence: CASSSQGDIQYF. CDR3 DNA: TGTGCCAGCAGTTCCCAAGGGGACATTCAGTACTTC.